Listed here are 6 T cell receptor beta chains from one sample, sequenced in a study of cytomegalovirus exposure and HLA in healthy donors. Both 60 Vbeta primers and 13 Jbeta primers went into the PCR. Assay used: immunoSEQ multiplex PCR; TCRdb lists only in-frame clones, some missing. This table has 90,000 to 110,000 clones, approximately 72% appearing once. Sample: PBMCs. These TCRs come from a man aged 25-45 years in good health and CMV-seronegative.

CDR3 DNA: TGTGCCAGCAGCGCAAACCCTAGCGGGAGTAACGAGCAGTTCTTC. Its protein product is CASSANPSGSNEQFF. This rearrangement joins TRBV9 to TRBJ2-1, with TRBD2 matching 10 bases. V gave up 3 bases and J gave up 10 bases; unmatched junction bases: 10. This CDR3 has 15 amino acids. Looked up from germline, CDR1 is SGDLS and CDR2 is YYNGEE.

V and J are TRBV5-4 and TRBJ2-7; D might be TRBD2 (6 bases). Germline values: CDR1 SGHNT, CDR2 YYREEE (reference sequence). The CDR3 sequence is 14 residues long. With 4 bases removed from V and 0 bases from J, the gap between germline ends came to 11 bases. DNA for the CDR3: TGTGCCAGCAGCCCCTCGACTAGCTCCTACGAGCAGTACTTC. Its translation is CASSPSTSSYEQYF.

This clone was seen a single time. The chain has TRBV2 and TRBJ1-2; D is uncertain. Germline V lookup: CDR1 SNHLY, CDR2 FYNNEI. The CDR3 length is 14 residues. V shed 11 bases and J shed 6 bases, with 22 bases lying between them. The CDR3 reads CAGETGRGIDGYTF. The CDR3 DNA sequence: TGTGCCGGTGAGACCGGACGGGGAATTGATGGCTACACCTTC.

The table lists this clone with a few counts. The chain recombines TRBV4-3 with TRBJ1-1, with a tentative D call TRBD1 (6 bases). The V end lost 5 bases, the J end lost 1 base, and 11 bases lay between the germline ends. This CDR3 contains 14 residues. CDR1 and CDR2 from the germline V gene are LGHNA and YSLEER. As DNA, the CDR3 is TGCGCCAGCAGCATACCGACAGGGAACACTGAAGCTTTCTTT. This encodes CASSIPTGNTEAFF.

This clone has a handful of counts. The chain recombines TRBV27 with TRBJ1-1; 8 bases match TRBD1. The CDR3 sequence is 13 residues long. CDR1 is MNHEY and CDR2 is SMNVEV in the germline V gene (reference sequence). V lost 8 bases, J lost 4 bases, and 6 bases stayed unmatched. The CDR3 DNA reads as TGTGCCAGCGGACAGGGCTCTGGCACTGAAGCTTTCTTT. Amino acid sequence: CASGQGSGTEAFF.

The rearrangement links TRBV5-6 to TRBJ2-5, with D maybe TRBD1 (5 bases). Trimming took off 6 bases at V and 0 bases at J, with 15 bases between the two ends. Germline V gives CDR1 SGHDT, CDR2 YYEEEE. This CDR3 is built from 15 residues. The CDR3 protein is CASTVRTGNQETQYF. The DNA for the CDR3 is TGTGCCAGCACTGTACGAACAGGAAACCAAGAGACCCAGTACTTC.